These T cell receptor beta chains were read from a single sample in a study of Ad26.COV2.S vaccination and SARS-CoV-2 variants. Here immunoSEQ multiplex PCR was the method, and the copy in TCRdb shows in-frame clones only, minus some. Of roughly 420,000 clones listed, around 89% are singletons. This specimen was peripheral blood, taken in a trial of Ad26.COV2.S vaccine versus placebo. Receptors were obtained from a person between 18 and 60 years old who received the Ad26.COV2.S COVID-19 vaccine or a placebo. CDR3s include the opening cysteine and the closing phenylalanine or tryptophan. The order of the fields is J gene, V gene, clone size, CDR3 protein. Some rows mark clone size as missing; the rest say once, few, many or name a class of expanded clone.

TRBJ2-7	TRBV29-1	-	CSVEGGTRYEQYF
TRBJ2-1	TRBV7-2	-	CASSNGLAGEQFF
TRBJ2-1	TRBV9	-	CASSVAGEPYNEQFF
TRBJ2-7	TRBV7-8	-	CASSSGLATPYEQYF
TRBJ1-2	TRBV6-2/TRBV6-3	-	CASSKPGQGPSAKTGYTF
TRBJ1-4	TRBV27	-	CASSSTRRGIWEKLFF
TRBJ2-2	TRBV7-3	-	CASSLTRNRGPGELFF
TRBJ2-3	TRBV6-2/TRBV6-3	-	CASSWTNTDTQYF
TRBJ2-2	TRBV9	-	CASSVPSGGGAGELFF
TRBJ1-2	TRBV27	-	CASSSLQEGYTF
TRBJ2-1	TRBV9	-	CASSEGGGRYNEQFF
TRBJ2-3	TRBV12-5	once	CASGTSRGLGTDTQYF
TRBJ1-1	TRBV24-1	-	CATSDRGRSEAFF
TRBJ2-7	TRBV2	-	CASSEGRGTGSYEQYF
TRBJ2-1	TRBV6-2/TRBV6-3	-	CASSLLGGPYNEQFF
TRBJ1-1	TRBV19	-	CASSLQGTLNTEAFF
TRBJ2-1	TRBV12-3/TRBV12-4	-	CASSHQGYNEQFF
TRBJ2-2	TRBV29-1	-	CSVGGLTNTGELFF
TRBJ1-2	TRBV5-1	-	CASSLAGIHRQGSYTF
TRBJ2-3	TRBV7-3	-	CASSYGLAVADTQYF
TRBJ2-7	TRBV7-8	-	CASSPTLAGGQYEQYF
TRBJ2-7	TRBV6-2/TRBV6-3	once	CASSMGGGYEQYF
TRBJ2-7	TRBV6-6	-	CASSRDSYYEQYF
TRBJ1-2	TRBV5-1	once	CASSLEGQGYGYTF
TRBJ1-5	TRBV5-4	-	CASSFGPQGDNQPQHF
TRBJ2-7	TRBV28	once	CASSPGTGDEQYF
TRBJ2-2	TRBV5-1	-	CASSHIPGGELFF
TRBJ1-5	TRBV27	-	CASSLLFLYRAGSNQPQHF
TRBJ2-3	TRBV12-3/TRBV12-4	once	CASSPGGDTQYF
TRBJ2-2	TRBV6-6	-	CASSYSQGTGELFF
TRBJ2-7	TRBV7-9	-	CASSLAGTGKWHEQYF
TRBJ2-3	TRBV13	-	CASSTRTGIADTQYF
TRBJ1-4	TRBV2	-	CASSERVSNEKLFF
TRBJ2-5	TRBV24-1	-	CATSEPTGAVETQYF
TRBJ2-1	TRBV4-2	once	CASSQDWNQGDNEQFF
TRBJ2-5	TRBV29-1	-	CSVEREGETQYF
TRBJ2-7	TRBV30	-	CAWAGSTYEQYF
TRBJ1-2	TRBV30	many	CAWSASKNYGYTF
TRBJ2-3	TRBV5-1	-	CASRGLRGASSTDTQYF
TRBJ1-3	TRBV29-1	-	CSVVGLTSGNTIYF
TRBJ2-7	TRBV29-1	-	CSVGPGGRYEQYF
TRBJ2-7	TRBV10-1	-	CASSEGTGYEQYF
TRBJ2-2	TRBV29-1	-	CSVEGSRGLDTGELFF
TRBJ2-7	TRBV12-3/TRBV12-4	-	CASAKLDSYEQYF
TRBJ1-6	TRBV3-1/TRBV3-2	-	CASSQGSTGRYNSPLHF
TRBJ2-1	TRBV19	-	CASSIQPGYYNEQFF
TRBJ1-2	TRBV24-1	-	CATSDSGTGRTYGYTF
TRBJ2-5	TRBV28	-	CASSATELQETQYF
TRBJ2-6	TRBV6-6	-	CASSGSGANVLTF
TRBJ2-5	TRBV11-3	-	CASSRGPNQETQYF
TRBJ2-5	TRBV28	-	CASTRGRTQYF
TRBJ2-7	TRBV10-3	-	CAISESGTGAYEQYF